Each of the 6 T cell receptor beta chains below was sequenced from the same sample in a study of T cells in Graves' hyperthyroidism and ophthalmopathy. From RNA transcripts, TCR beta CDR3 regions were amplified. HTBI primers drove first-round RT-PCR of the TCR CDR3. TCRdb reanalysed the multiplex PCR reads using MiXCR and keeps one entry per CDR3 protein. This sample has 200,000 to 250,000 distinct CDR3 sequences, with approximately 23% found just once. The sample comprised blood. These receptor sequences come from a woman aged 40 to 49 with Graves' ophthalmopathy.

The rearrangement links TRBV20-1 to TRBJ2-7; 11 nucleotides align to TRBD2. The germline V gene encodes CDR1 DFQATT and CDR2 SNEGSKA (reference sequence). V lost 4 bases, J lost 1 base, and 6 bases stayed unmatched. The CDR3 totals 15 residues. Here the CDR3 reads CSAKTTSGSSYEQYF. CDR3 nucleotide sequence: TGCAGTGCTAAAACCACTAGCGGGAGTTCCTACGAGCAGTACTTC.

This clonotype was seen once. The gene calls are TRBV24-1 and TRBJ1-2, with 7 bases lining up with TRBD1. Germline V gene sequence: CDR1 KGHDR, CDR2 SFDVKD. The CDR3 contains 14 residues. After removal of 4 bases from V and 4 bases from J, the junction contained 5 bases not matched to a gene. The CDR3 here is CATSDEGQIYGYTF. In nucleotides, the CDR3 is TGTGCCACCAGTGACGAGGGACAGATCTATGGCTACACCTTC.

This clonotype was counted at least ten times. CDR3 residues: CASSPSLTAVETQYF. The CDR3 coding sequence is TGTGCCAGCAGCCCTAGCCTGACAGCGGTAGAGACCCAGTACTTC. This chain joins TRBV7-6 and TRBJ2-5; D may match TRBD1 or TRBD2 (5 bases each). V dropped 5 bases and J dropped 4 bases, with 17 bases sitting between them. The CDR3 covers 15 residues. From germline, CDR1 is SGHVS and CDR2 FNYEAQ. The variable domain in full, with the rest retrieved from reference TRBV7-6 and TRBJ2-5, is GAGVSQSPRYKVTKRGQDVALRCDPISGHVSLYWYRQALGQGPEFLTYFNYEAQQDKSGLPNDRFSAERPEGSISTLTIQRTEQRDSAMYRCASSPSLTAVETQYFGPGTRLLVL.

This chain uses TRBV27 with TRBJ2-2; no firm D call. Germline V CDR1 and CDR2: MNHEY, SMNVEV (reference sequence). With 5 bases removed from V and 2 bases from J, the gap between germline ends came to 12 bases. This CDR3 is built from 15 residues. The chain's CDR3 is CASSRRITNTGELFF. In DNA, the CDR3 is TGTGCCAGCAGTCGACGTATTACTAACACCGGGGAGCTGTTTTTT.

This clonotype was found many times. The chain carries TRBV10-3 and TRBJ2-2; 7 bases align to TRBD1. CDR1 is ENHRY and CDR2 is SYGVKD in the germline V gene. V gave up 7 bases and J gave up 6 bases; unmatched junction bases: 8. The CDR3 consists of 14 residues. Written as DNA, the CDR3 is TGTGCCATCACTTCGACAGGGCGAGCCGGGGAGCTGTTTTTT. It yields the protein CAITSTGRAGELFF.

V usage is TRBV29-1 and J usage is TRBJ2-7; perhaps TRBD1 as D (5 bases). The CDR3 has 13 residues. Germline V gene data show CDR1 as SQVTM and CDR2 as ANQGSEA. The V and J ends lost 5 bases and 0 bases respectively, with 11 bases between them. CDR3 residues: CSVRGLNSYEQYF. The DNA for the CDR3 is TGCAGCGTTAGGGGTTTAAACTCCTACGAGCAGTACTTC.